These 3 T cell receptor beta chains were all obtained from the same sample, sequenced in a study of cytomegalovirus exposure and HLA in healthy donors. In the PCR, 60 Vbeta and 13 Jbeta primers were used. The protocol was immunoSEQ multiplex PCR, while the TCRdb copy is restricted to in-frame clones and leaves out a portion. Found here are tens of thousands of clones, roughly two thirds of them singletons; the top ten hold 4.9%. Sequenced sample: PBMCs. These TCRs come from a man aged 60 to 75 in good health and CMV-seropositive.

A single count supports this clone. The chain combines TRBV4-1 with TRBJ1-2; D is undetermined. The CDR3 length is 16 residues. The germline V and J ends were trimmed by 0 bases and 0 bases, with 11 bases remaining between them. Germline loops: CDR1 MGHRA, CDR2 YSYEKL. CDR3 sequence: CASSQEPGRANYGYTF. The CDR3 nucleotides are TGCGCCAGCAGCCAAGAGCCGGGGAGGGCTAACTATGGCTACACCTTC.

V and J are TRBV11-2 and TRBJ1-6; the match to TRBD1 covers 7 bases. J gave up 3 bases and V 4 bases, and 9 bases lay outside the gene matches. Looked up from germline, CDR1 is SGHAT and CDR2 is FQNNGV. The CDR3 covers 17 residues. The CDR3 sequence is CASSSSPTGVYNSPLHF. CDR3 sequence (DNA): TGTGCCAGCAGCTCCTCTCCCACAGGGGTCTATAATTCACCCCTCCACTTT.

V and J are TRBV7-3 and TRBJ1-6; D call uncertain. V was pared by 0 bases and J by 10 bases, with 7 bases between. Germline V lookup: CDR1 SGHTA, CDR2 FQGTGA. The CDR3 is made up of 13 amino acids. CDR3 region: CASSLTPRSPLHF. The CDR3 nucleotides are TGTGCCAGCAGCTTAACCCCTAGATCACCCCTCCACTTT.